The entry that follows covers one T cell receptor beta chain sequence. Some clones are missing from TCRdb's copy, which holds only in-frame ones; the method was immunoSEQ multiplex PCR. The sample records tens of thousands of clones, roughly 49% being singletons. These data belong to a study of cytotoxic CD8 clonotypes in ibrutinib-treated CLL. In the study overall: Across samples, productive templates numbered around 260,000 and productive rearrangements reached approximately 94,000 on average.

The sequence came from a human donor with chronic lymphocytic leukemia. The starting material was PBMCs, obtained before ibrutinib treatment.

The CDR3 region is CASSFRNQPQHF. CDR3 DNA: TGTGCCAGCAGTTTCCGTAATCAGCCCCAGCATTTT. This chain links TRBV28 with TRBJ1-5; D not resolved. This CDR3 is 12 amino acids long. From germline, CDR1 is MDHEN and CDR2 SYDVKM. The ends were cut back, 3 bases at V and 4 bases at J, with 4 bases in the middle. Full variable domain (rest looked up from reference TRBV28 and TRBJ1-5): DVKVTQSSRYLVKRTGEKVFLECVQDMDHENMFWYRQDPGLGLRLIYFSYDVKMKEKGDIPEGYSVSREKKERFSLILESASTNQTSMYLCASSFRNQPQHFGDGTRLSIL.